A selection of T cell receptor beta chains follows, all from one sample in a study of shared clonotypes between healthy human individuals. Method: immunoSEQ multiplex PCR; TCRdb's copy keeps in-frame clones and lacks some. The sample carries 2 million to 3 million clones, under 95% recorded once. Material for sequencing was naive CD4+ T cells from PBMCs. The receptors derive from a man younger than 35 in good health. Some clones in this sample may be carry-over from other donors' samples. The CDR3 runs from the conserved cysteine through the conserved F or W. The D gene is left open where the match is weak.

>TRBV7-2|TRBJ1-1|.
TGTGCCAGCAGCTTTCGCGGGGTAATGAACACTGAAGCTTTCTTT
CASSFRGVMNTEAFF
>TRBV6-1|TRBJ1-3|.
TGTGCCAGCGGGTCGGTCACTCGGGGTGGAAACACCATATATTTT
CASGSVTRGGNTIYF
>TRBV18|TRBJ2-7|.
TGTGCCAGCTCACCAGGAACAGGGCGAGACGAGCAGTACTTC
CASSPGTGRDEQYF
>TRBV6-5|TRBJ2-7|.
TGTGCCAGCAGTTACTCAAGGACGGAATTCTCCTACGAGCAGTACTTC
CASSYSRTEFSYEQYF
>TRBV28|TRBJ1-2|TRBD1
TGTGCCAGCAACGTCGGACAGGGGAATTTTGGCTATGGCTACACCTTC
CASNVGQGNFGYGYTF
>TRBV19|TRBJ1-2|.
TGTGCCGCTGGGGGAGGAACTCCTAACTATGGCTACACCTTC
CAAGGGTPNYGYTF
>TRBV5-6|TRBJ1-2|TRBD1
TGTGCCAGCAGCTCCCCGATGCGGACAGGTCTCTATGGCTACACCTTC
CASSSPMRTGLYGYTF
>TRBV19|TRBJ2-7|TRBD2
TGTGCCAGTAGTCTAGCGGGAGGCAACTACGAGCAGTACTTC
CASSLAGGNYEQYF
>TRBV5-1|TRBJ2-1|TRBD2
TGCGCCAGCAAAATAGACGGGACTAGAGGAAATGAGCAGTTCTTC
CASKIDGTRGNEQFF
>TRBV28|TRBJ2-3|.
TGTGCCATCCTTCAGGGGGGAGGTGGCACAGATACGCAGTATTTT
CAILQGGGGTDTQYF
>TRBV27|TRBJ2-7|.
TGTGCCAGCACCCACCAGGGAGGCTACGAGCAGTACTTC
CASTHQGGYEQYF
>TRBV6-4|TRBJ2-1|TRBD2
TGTGCCAGCAGTGGCGGGAGAAATGGAAATGAGCAGTTCTTC
CASSGGRNGNEQFF
>TRBV28|TRBJ2-2|TRBD1
TGTGCCAGCAGTTCGCCCGGGACAGGGTCCGGGGAGCTGTTTTTT
CASSSPGTGSGELFF
>TRBV6-5|TRBJ2-1|.
TGTGCCAGCAGGGGTGTGGATGAGCAGTTCTTC
CASRGVDEQFF
>TRBV28|TRBJ2-5|TRBD2
TGTGCCAGCAGTTTATTGGTGGGAGGGAAGGGAGAGACCCAGTACTTC
CASSLLVGGKGETQYF
>TRBV2|TRBJ1-5|.
TGTGCCAGCAGTGAAGTTACTGCCAATCAGCCCCAGCATTTT
CASSEVTANQPQHF
>TRBV9|TRBJ2-1|.
TGTGCCAGCAGCTACACCGGGACTCGTTACAATGAGCAGTTCTTC
CASSYTGTRYNEQFF